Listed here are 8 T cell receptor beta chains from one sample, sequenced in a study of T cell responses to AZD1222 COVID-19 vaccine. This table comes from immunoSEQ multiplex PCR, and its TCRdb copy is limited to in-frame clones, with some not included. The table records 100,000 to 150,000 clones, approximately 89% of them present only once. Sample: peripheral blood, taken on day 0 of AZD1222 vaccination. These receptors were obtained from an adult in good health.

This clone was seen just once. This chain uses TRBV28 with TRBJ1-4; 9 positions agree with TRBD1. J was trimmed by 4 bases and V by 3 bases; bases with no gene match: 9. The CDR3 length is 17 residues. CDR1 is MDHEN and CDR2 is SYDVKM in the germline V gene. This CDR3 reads CASSFRTGDLDNEKLFF. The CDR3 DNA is TGTGCCAGCAGTTTCCGGACAGGGGACTTGGATAATGAAAAACTGTTTTTT.

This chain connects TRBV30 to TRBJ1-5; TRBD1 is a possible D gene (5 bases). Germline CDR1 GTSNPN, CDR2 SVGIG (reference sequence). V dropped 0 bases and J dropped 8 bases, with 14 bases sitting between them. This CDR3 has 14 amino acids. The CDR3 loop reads CAWSVEGPWEPQHF. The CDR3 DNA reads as TGTGCCTGGAGTGTGGAGGGACCTTGGGAGCCCCAGCATTTT.

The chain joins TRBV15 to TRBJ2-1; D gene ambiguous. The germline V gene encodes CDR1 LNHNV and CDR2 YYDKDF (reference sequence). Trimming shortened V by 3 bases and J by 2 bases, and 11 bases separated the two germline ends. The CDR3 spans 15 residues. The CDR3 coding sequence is TGTGCCACCAGCAGCGCCGGCTGGGCCTACAATGAGCAGTTCTTC. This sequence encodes CATSSAGWAYNEQFF.

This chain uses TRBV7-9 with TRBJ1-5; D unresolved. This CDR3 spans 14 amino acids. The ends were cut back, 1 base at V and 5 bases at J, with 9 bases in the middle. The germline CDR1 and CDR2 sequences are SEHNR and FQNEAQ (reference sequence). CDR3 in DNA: TGTGCCAGCAGCTTAGGTCAGGTCCATCAGCCCCAGCATTTT. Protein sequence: CASSLGQVHQPQHF.

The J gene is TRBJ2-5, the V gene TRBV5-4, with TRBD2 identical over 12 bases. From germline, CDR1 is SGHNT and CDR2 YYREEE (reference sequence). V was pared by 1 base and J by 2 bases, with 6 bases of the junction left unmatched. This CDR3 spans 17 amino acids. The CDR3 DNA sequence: TGTGCCAGCAGCTTGCGGGCTAGCGGGAGGGGTCAAGAGACCCAGTACTTC. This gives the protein CASSLRASGRGQETQYF.

The DNA for the CDR3 is TGTGCCAGCAGCGACGGTAACCGTGCAACTAATGAAAAACTGTTTTTT. Its protein product is CASSDGNRATNEKLFF. This chain connects TRBV9 to TRBJ1-4; D gene uncertain. V was shortened by 3 bases and J by 0 bases, with 12 bases between the two germline ends. Germline-derived CDR1 and CDR2 are SGDLS and YYNGEE. This CDR3 comprises 16 residues.

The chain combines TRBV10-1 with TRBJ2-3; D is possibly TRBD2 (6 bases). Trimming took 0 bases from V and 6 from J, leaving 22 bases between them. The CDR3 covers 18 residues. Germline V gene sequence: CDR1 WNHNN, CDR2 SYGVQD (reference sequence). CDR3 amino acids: CASSESGGYRDVRDTQYF. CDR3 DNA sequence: TGCGCCAGCAGTGAGTCGGGGGGATATAGGGACGTGCGGGATACGCAGTATTTT.

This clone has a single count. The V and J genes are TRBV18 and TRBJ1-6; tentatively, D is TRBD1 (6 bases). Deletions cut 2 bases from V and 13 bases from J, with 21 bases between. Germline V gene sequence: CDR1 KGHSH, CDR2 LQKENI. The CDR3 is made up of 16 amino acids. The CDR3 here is CASSPDSGVQGSPLHF. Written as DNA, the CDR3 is TGTGCCAGCTCACCAGACTCTGGGGTCCAGGGGAGTCCCCTCCACTTT.